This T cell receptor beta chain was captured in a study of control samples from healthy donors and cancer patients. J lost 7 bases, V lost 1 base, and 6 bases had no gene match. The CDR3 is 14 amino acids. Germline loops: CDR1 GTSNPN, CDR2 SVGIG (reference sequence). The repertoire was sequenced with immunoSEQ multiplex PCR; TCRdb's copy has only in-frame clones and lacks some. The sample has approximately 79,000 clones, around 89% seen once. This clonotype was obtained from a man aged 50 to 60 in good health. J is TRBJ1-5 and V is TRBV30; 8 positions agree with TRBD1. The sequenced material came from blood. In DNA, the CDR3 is TGTGCCTGGAGTGCGTCGACAGGGGTCCAGCCCCAGCATTTT. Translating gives CAWSASTGVQPQHF.